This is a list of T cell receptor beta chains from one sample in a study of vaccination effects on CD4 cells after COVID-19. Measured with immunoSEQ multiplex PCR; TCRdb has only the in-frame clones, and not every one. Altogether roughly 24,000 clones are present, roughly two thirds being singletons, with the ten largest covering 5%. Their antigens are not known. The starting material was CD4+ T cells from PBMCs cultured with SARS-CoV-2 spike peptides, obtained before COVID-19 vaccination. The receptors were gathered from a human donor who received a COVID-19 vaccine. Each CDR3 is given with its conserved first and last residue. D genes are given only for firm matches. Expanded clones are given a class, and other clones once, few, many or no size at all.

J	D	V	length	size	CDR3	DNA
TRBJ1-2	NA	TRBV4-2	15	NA	CASSQDWGEIYGYTF	TGTGCCAGCAGCCAAGATTGGGGGGAGATCTATGGCTACACCTTC
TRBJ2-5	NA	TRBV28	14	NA	CASQTGELKETQYF	TGTGCCAGCCAAACGGGAGAACTGAAAGAGACCCAGTACTTC
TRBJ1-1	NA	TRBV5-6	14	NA	CASRQLPMNTEAFF	TGTGCCAGCAGACAGCTCCCTATGAACACTGAAGCTTTCTTT
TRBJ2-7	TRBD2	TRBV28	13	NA	CASRTSGSYEQYF	TGTGCCAGCAGGACTAGCGGCTCCTACGAGCAGTACTTC
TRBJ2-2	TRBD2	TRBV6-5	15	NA	CASRKAGLNTGELFF	TGTGCCAGCAGGAAAGCGGGATTGAACACCGGGGAGCTGTTTTTT
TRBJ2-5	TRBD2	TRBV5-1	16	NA	CASSKEAGRGQETQYF	TGCGCCAGCAGCAAGGAGGCCGGGAGGGGTCAAGAGACCCAGTACTTC
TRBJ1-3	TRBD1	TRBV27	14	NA	CASSKQGVGNTIYF	TGTGCCAGCAGTAAACAGGGGGTTGGAAACACCATATATTTT
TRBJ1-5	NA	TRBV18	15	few	CASSPPGGGNQPQHF	TGTGCCAGCTCACCACCGGGGGGCGGGAATCAGCCCCAGCATTTT
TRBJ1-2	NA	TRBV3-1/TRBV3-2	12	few	CASSQLGAGYTF	TGTGCCAGCAGCCAGCTAGGGGCCGGCTACACCTTC
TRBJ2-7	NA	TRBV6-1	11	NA	CASSEAYEQYF	TGTGCCAGCAGTGAAGCCTACGAGCAGTACTTC
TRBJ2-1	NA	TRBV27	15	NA	CASSLRRASYNEQFF	TGTGCCAGCAGTTTACGGAGGGCTAGCTACAATGAGCAGTTCTTC
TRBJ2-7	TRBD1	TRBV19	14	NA	CASSPWTGRNEQYF	TGTGCCAGTAGTCCTTGGACAGGGCGGAACGAGCAGTACTTC
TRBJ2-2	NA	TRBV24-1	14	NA	CATSDLRGTGELFF	TGTGCCACCAGTGATTTGCGTGGGACCGGGGAGCTGTTTTTT
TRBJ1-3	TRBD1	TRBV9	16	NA	CASSVGQGAGGNTIYF	TGTGCCAGCAGCGTAGGCCAGGGGGCAGGGGGAAACACCATATATTTT
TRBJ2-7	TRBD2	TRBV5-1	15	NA	CASSLFEREGYEQYF	TGCGCCAGCAGCTTGTTCGAGCGGGAGGGGTACGAGCAGTACTTC
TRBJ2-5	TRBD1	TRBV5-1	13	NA	CASSPGQGKTQYF	TGCGCCAGCAGCCCGGGACAGGGGAAGACCCAGTACTTC
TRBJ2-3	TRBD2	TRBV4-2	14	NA	CASSHGLAQRGQYF	TGTGCCAGCAGCCATGGACTAGCGCAGAGGGGGCAGTATTTT
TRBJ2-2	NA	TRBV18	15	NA	CASSPRRVDPGELFF	TGTGCCAGCTCACCGCGAAGGGTCGATCCCGGGGAGCTGTTTTTT
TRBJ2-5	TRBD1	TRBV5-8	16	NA	CASSLGTGPGQETQYF	TGTGCCAGCAGCTTGGGGACAGGGCCCGGCCAAGAGACCCAGTACTTC
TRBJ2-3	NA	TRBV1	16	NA	CTSSQGSRTITDTQYF	TGCACCAGCAGCCAAGGGTCGCGGACTATCACAGATACGCAGTATTTT
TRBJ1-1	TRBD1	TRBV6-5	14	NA	CASRTGGRGTEAFF	TGTGCCTCCAGGACAGGGGGCCGTGGAACTGAAGCTTTCTTT
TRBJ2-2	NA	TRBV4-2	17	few	CASSQEVTRGAGGELFF	TGTGCCAGCAGCCAAGAGGTCACCCGGGGGGCCGGCGGGGAGCTGTTTTTT
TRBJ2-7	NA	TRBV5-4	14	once	CASGPRDSVYEQYF	TGTGCCAGCGGACCCCGGGACTCAGTCTACGAGCAGTACTTC
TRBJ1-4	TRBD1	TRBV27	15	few	CASTGTGGAGGKLFF	TGTGCCAGCACTGGGACAGGGGGCGCCGGGGGAAAACTGTTTTTT
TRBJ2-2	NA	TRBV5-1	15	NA	CASSSRDANTGELFF	TGCGCCAGCAGCTCGAGAGACGCGAACACCGGGGAGCTGTTTTTT
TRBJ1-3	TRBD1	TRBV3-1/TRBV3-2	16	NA	CASSQAGTGSGNTIYF	TGTGCCAGCAGCCAAGCCGGGACAGGCTCTGGAAACACCATATATTTT
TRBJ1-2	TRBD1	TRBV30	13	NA	CAWSAGQGRGYTF	TGTGCCTGGAGTGCAGGACAGGGGAGAGGCTACACCTTC
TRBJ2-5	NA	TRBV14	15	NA	CASSRLRGGQETQYF	TGTGCCAGCAGCCGTCTGAGGGGTGGCCAAGAGACCCAGTACTTC
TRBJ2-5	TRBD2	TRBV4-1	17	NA	CASSQLPPGGAQETQYF	TGCGCCAGCAGCCAGCTACCACCGGGGGGGGCTCAAGAGACCCAGTACTTC
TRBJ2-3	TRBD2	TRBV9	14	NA	CASSVGAGEDTQYF	TGTGCCAGCAGCGTAGGCGCGGGGGAGGATACGCAGTATTTT
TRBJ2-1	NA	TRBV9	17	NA	CASSAGARMGGYNEQFF	TGTGCCAGCAGCGCGGGGGCCCGGATGGGAGGCTACAATGAGCAGTTCTTC
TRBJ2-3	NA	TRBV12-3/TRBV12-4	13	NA	CASSFSWTDTQYF	TGTGCCAGCAGTTTTTCGTGGACAGATACGCAGTATTTT
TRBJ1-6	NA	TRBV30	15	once	CASEQESSYNSPLHF	TGTGCCAGTGAACAGGAGAGCTCCTATAATTCACCCCTCCACTTT
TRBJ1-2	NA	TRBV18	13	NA	CASSSDTRYGYTF	TGTGCCAGCTCATCGGACACGCGCTATGGCTACACCTTC
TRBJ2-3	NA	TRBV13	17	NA	CASSLGGGPTSTDTQYF	TGTGCCAGCAGCTTAGGAGGGGGGCCAACTAGCACAGATACGCAGTATTTT
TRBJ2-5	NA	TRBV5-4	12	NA	CASSLTAGTQYF	TGTGCCAGCAGCTTGACGGCCGGGACCCAGTACTTC
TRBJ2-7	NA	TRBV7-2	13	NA	CASSSQGSYEQYF	TGTGCCAGCAGCTCCCAGGGGTCCTACGAGCAGTACTTC
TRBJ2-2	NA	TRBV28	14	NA	CASRTGQGTGELFF	TGTGCCAGCAGGACAGGCCAGGGAACCGGGGAGCTGTTTTTT
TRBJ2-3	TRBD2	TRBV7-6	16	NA	CASSLVGGSFTDTQYF	TGTGCCAGCAGCTTAGTAGGCGGGAGCTTCACAGATACGCAGTATTTT
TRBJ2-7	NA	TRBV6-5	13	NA	CASSSGTNYEQYF	TGTGCCAGCAGTTCCGGGACAAACTACGAGCAGTACTTC
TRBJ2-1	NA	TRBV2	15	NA	CASSQTFSSYNEQFF	TGTGCCAGCAGTCAAACCTTTAGCTCCTACAATGAGCAGTTCTTC
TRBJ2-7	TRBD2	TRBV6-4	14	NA	CASSPTSGSYEQYF	TGTGCCAGCAGCCCTACTAGCGGGAGTTACGAGCAGTACTTC
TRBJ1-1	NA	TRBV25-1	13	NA	CASSVAGQNKAFF	TGTGCCAGCAGTGTGGCCGGACAGAATAAAGCTTTCTTT
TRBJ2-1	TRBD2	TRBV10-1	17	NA	CASSARLAGDSYNEQFF	TGCGCCAGCAGCGCCAGACTAGCGGGGGACTCCTACAATGAGCAGTTCTTC
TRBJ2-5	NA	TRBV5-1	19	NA	CASRLGRQGERERQETQYF	TGCGCCAGCAGATTAGGTCGACAGGGTGAGCGGGAGCGTCAAGAGACCCAGTACTTC
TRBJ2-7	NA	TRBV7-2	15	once	CASSILRGGSYEQYF	TGTGCCAGCAGCATACTAAGGGGAGGCTCCTACGAGCAGTACTTC
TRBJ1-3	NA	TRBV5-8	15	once	CASSVRTGSGNTIYF	TGTGCCAGCAGCGTCCGAACAGGTTCTGGAAACACCATATATTTT
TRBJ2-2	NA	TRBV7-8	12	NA	CASTWHTGELFF	TGTGCCAGCACCTGGCACACCGGGGAGCTGTTTTTT
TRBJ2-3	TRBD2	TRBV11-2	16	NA	CASSRTGLAGTDTQYF	TGTGCCAGCAGCCGTACAGGACTAGCGGGCACAGATACGCAGTATTTT
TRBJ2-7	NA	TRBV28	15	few	CASSLISWAPLEQYF	TGTGCCAGCAGTTTAATCTCATGGGCGCCTCTTGAGCAGTACTTC
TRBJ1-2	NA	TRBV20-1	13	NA	CSASGGGDYGYTF	TGCAGTGCTAGTGGCGGGGGGGACTATGGCTACACCTTC
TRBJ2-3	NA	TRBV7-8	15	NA	CASSPRGSITDTQYF	TGTGCCAGCAGCCCGAGGGGAAGTATTACAGATACGCAGTATTTT
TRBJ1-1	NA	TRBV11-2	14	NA	CASSLPRQSKRAFF	TGTGCCAGCAGCTTACCGCGACAATCGAAAAGAGCTTTCTTT